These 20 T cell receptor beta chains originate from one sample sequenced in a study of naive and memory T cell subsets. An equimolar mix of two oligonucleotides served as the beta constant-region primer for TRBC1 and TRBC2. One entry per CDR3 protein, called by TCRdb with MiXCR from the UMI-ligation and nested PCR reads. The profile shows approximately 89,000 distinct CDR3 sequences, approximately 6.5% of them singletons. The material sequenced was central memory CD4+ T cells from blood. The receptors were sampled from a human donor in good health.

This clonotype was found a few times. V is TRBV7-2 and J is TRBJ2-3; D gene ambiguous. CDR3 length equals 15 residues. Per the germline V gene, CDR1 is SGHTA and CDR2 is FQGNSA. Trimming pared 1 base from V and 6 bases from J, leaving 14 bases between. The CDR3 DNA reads TGTGCCAGCAGCTTAGTACGCCCCCTCGGGGATACGCAGTATTTT. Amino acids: CASSLVRPLGDTQYF. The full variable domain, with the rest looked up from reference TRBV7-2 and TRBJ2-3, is GAGVSQSPSNKVTEKGKDVELRCDPISGHTALYWYRQSLGQGLEFLIYFQGNSAPDKSGLPSDRFSAERTGGSVSTLTIQRTQQEDSAVYLCASSLVRPLGDTQYFGPGTRLTVL.

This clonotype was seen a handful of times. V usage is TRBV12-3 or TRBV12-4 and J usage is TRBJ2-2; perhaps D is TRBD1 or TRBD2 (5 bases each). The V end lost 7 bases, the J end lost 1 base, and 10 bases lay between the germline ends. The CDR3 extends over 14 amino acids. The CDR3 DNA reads TGTGCCAGCAACCGGGACCTGAACACCGGGGAGCTGTTTTTT. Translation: CASNRDLNTGELFF.

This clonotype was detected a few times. The DNA for the CDR3 is TGTGCCAGCAGTTTAGCTGGGACTAAGAACGAGCAGTACTTC. It specifies CASSLAGTKNEQYF. This chain connects TRBV12-3 or TRBV12-4 to TRBJ2-7; 7 bases map to TRBD2. The CDR3 has 14 residues. V lost 0 bases and J lost 5; bases outside the gene matches: 4.

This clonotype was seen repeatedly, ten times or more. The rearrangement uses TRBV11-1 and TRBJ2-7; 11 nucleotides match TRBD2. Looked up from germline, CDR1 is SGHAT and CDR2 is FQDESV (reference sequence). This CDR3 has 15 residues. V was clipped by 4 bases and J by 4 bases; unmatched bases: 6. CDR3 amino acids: CASSSPSGGIYEQYF. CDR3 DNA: TGTGCCAGCAGCTCCCCTAGCGGGGGGATTTACGAGCAGTACTTC. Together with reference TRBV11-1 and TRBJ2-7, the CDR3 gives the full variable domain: EAEVAQSPRYKITEKSQAVAFWCDPISGHATLYWYRQILGQGPELLVQFQDESVVDDSQLPKDRFSAERLKGVDSTLKIQPAELGDSAMYLCASSSPSGGIYEQYFGPGTRLTVT.

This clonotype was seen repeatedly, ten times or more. The CDR3 DNA reads as TGCAGTGCTAGCCGGGTAGATCCAGATACGCAGTATTTT. It yields the protein CSASRVDPDTQYF. The J gene is TRBJ2-3, the V gene TRBV20-1; D is undetermined. Germline CDR1 DFQATT, CDR2 SNEGSKA (reference sequence). V lost 3 bases to trimming and J lost 4 bases, with 11 bases between them. The CDR3 runs 13 residues.

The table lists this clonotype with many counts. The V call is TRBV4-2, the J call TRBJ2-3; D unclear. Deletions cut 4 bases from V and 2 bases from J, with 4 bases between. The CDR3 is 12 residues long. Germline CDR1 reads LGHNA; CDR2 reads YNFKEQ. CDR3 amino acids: CASSPDTDTQYF. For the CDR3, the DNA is TGTGCCAGCAGCCCTGACACAGATACGCAGTATTTT.

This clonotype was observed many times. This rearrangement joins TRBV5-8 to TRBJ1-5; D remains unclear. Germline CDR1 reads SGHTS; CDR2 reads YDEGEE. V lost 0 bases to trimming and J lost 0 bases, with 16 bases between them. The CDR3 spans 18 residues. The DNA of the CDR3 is TGTGCCAGCAGCTTGGTACGGTACAGAGCTGATAGCAATCAGCCCCAGCATTTT. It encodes CASSLVRYRADSNQPQHF.

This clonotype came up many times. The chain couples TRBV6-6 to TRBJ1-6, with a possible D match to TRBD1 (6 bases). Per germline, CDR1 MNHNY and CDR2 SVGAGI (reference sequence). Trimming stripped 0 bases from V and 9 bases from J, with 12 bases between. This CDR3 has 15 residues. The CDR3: CASSYSAGVGSPLHF. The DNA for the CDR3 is TGTGCCAGCAGTTACTCGGCAGGGGTGGGTTCACCCCTCCACTTT.

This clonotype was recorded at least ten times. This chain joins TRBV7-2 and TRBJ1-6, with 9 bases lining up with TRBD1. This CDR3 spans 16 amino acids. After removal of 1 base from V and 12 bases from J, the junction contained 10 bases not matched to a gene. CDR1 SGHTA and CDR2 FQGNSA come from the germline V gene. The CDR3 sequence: CASSLGFLDRGRPLHF. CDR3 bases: TGTGCCAGCAGCTTAGGGTTCCTGGACAGGGGTCGACCCCTCCACTTT.

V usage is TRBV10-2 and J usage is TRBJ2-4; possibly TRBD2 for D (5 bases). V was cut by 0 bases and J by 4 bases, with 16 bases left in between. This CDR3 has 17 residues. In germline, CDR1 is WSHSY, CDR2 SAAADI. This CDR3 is CASSESAGGGKKNIQYF. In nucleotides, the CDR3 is TGCGCCAGCAGTGAGTCGGCAGGAGGAGGAAAGAAAAACATTCAGTACTTC.

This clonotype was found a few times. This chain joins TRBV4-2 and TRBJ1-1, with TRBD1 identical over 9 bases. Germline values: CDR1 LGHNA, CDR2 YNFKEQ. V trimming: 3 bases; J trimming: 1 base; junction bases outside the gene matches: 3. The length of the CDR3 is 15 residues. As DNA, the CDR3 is TGTGCCAGCAGCCAGAACAGGGGGCGGAACACTGAAGCTTTCTTT. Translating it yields CASSQNRGRNTEAFF.

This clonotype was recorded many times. The CDR3 loop is CASSFGTGIGNQPQHF. Written as DNA, the CDR3 is TGTGCCAGCAGCTTCGGGACAGGGATTGGGAATCAGCCCCAGCATTTT. The chain uses TRBV7-9 and TRBJ1-5; 9 nucleotides line up with TRBD1. Looked up from germline, CDR1 is SEHNR and CDR2 is FQNEAQ (reference sequence). V was clipped by 3 bases and J by 4 bases; unmatched bases: 7. This CDR3 region has 16 residues.

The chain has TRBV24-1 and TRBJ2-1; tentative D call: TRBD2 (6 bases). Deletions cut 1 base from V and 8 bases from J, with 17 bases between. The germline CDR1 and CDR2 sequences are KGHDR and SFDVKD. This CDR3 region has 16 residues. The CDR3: CATSDFPSVRAHEQFF. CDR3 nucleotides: TGTGCCACCAGTGATTTCCCTAGCGTGAGGGCCCATGAGCAGTTCTTC.

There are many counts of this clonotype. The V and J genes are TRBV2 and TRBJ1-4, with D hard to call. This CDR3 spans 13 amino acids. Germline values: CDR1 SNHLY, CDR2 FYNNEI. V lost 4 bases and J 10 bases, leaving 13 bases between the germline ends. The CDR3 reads CASSGGEVGKLFF. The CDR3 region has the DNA TGTGCCAGCAGTGGGGGAGAGGTCGGAAAACTGTTTTTT.

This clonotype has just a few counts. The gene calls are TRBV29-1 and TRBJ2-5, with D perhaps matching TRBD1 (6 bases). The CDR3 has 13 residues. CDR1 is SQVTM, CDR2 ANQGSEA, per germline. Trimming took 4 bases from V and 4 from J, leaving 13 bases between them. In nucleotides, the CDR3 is TGCAGCGTTGTTTCAGGGGCGGGAGAGACCCAGTACTTC. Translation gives CSVVSGAGETQYF.

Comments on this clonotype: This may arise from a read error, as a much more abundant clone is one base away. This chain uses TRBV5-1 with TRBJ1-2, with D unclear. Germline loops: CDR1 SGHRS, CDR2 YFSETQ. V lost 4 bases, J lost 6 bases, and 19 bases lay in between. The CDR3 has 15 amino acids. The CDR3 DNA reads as TGCGCCAGCAGCCAGACATCTCAACAAGGCAATGGCTACACCTTC. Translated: CASSQTSQQGNGYTF.

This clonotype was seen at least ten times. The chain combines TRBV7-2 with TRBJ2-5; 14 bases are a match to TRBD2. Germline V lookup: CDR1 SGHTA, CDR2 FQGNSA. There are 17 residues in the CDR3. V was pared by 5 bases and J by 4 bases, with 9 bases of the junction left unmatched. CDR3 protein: CASSPPGLAGGRETQYF. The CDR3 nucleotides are TGTGCCAGCAGCCCCCCCGGACTAGCGGGAGGAAGAGAGACCCAGTACTTC.

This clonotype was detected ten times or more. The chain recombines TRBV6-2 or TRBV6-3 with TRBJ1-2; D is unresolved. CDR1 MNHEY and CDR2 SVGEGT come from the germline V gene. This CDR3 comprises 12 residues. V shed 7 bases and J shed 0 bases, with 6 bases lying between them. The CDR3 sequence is CASKDPNYGYTF. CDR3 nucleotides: TGTGCCAGCAAAGACCCTAACTATGGCTACACCTTC.

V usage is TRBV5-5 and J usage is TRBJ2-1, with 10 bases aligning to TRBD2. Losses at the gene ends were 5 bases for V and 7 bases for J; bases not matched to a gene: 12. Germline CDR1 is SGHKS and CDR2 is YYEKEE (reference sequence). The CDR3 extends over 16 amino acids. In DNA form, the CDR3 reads TGTGCCAGCAGTTTCTTAACTAGCGGGATGTCGAATGAGCAGTTCTTC. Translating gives CASSFLTSGMSNEQFF.

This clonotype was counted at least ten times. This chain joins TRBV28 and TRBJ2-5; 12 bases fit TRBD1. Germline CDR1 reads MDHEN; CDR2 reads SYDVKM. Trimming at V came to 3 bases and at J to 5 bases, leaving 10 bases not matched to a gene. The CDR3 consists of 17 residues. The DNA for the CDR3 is TGTGCCAGCAGTTTGCTCCCCGGGACAGGGGGCGGGGAGACCCAGTACTTC. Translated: CASSLLPGTGGGETQYF. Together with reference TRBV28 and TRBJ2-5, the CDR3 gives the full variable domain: DVKVTQSSRYLVKRTGEKVFLECVQDMDHENMFWYRQDPGLGLRLIYFSYDVKMKEKGDIPEGYSVSREKKERFSLILESASTNQTSMYLCASSLLPGTGGGETQYFGPGTRLLVL.